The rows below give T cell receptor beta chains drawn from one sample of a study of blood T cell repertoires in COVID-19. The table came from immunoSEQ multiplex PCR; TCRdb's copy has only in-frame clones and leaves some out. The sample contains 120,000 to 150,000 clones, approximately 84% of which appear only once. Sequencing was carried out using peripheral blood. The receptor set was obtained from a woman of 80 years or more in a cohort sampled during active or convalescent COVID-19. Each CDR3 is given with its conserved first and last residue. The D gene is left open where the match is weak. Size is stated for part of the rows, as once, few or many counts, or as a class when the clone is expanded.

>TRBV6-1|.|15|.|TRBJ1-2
CASSEAWLANYGYTF
TGTGCCAGCAGTGAAGCGTGGTTAGCTAACTATGGCTACACCTTC
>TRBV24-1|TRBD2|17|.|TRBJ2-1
CATSDPSGKEGYNEQFF
TGTGCCACCAGTGATCCTAGCGGAAAGGAGGGTTACAATGAGCAGTTCTTC
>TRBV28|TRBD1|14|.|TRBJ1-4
CASRRQGRSEKLFF
TGTGCCAGCAGGCGACAGGGACGTTCTGAAAAACTGTTTTTT
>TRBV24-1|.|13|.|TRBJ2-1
CATSDFGGDEQFF
TGTGCCACCAGTGATTTTGGGGGCGATGAGCAGTTCTTC
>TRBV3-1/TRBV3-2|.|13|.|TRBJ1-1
CASSHLGGTEAFF
TGTGCCAGCAGCCACTTAGGAGGTACCGAAGCTTTCTTT
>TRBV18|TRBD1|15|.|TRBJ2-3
CASSPRTGETDTQYF
TGTGCCAGCTCACCACGGACAGGGGAGACAGATACGCAGTATTTT
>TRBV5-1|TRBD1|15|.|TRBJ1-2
CASSLAGTGGGGYTF
TGCGCCAGCAGTTTAGCCGGGACAGGGGGCGGCGGCTACACCTTC
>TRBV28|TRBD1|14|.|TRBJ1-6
CASSLGQGNSPLHF
TGTGCCAGCAGTTTAGGACAGGGAAATTCACCCCTCCACTTT
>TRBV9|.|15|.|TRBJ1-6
CASSPAVWANSPLHF
TGTGCCAGCAGCCCAGCGGTTTGGGCCAATTCACCCCTCCACTTT
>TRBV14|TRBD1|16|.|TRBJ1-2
CASSQDPRTGGFGYTF
TGTGCCAGCAGCCAAGATCCCCGGACAGGGGGCTTTGGCTACACCTTC
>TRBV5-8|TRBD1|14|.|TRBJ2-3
CASSQGVLTDTQYF
TGTGCCAGCAGCCAGGGGGTCCTCACAGATACGCAGTATTTT
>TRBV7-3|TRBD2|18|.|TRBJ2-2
CASSLMGPAGVNTGELFF
TGTGCCAGCAGCTTAATGGGGCCAGCGGGGGTAAACACCGGGGAGCTGTTTTTT
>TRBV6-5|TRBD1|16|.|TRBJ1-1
CASSSGPGQAYTEAFF
TGTGCCAGCAGTTCCGGTCCGGGACAGGCATACACTGAAGCTTTCTTT
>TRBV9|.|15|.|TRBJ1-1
CASSPYGRVNTEAFF
TGTGCCAGCAGCCCGTATGGCAGGGTGAACACTGAAGCTTTCTTT
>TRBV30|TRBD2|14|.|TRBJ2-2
CAWSYGGDTGELFF
TGTGCCTGGAGTTACGGGGGGGACACCGGGGAGCTGTTTTTT
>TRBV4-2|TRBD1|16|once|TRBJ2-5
CASSQERTGVRETQYF
TGTGCCAGCAGCCAAGAGCGGACAGGGGTGAGAGAGACCCAGTACTTC
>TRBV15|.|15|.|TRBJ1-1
CATSRDLRGYTEAFF
TGTGCCACCAGCAGAGATCTGCGGGGGTACACTGAAGCTTTCTTT
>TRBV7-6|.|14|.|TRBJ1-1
CASSLELSNTEAFF
TGTGCCAGCAGCTTAGAGCTTTCGAACACTGAAGCTTTCTTT
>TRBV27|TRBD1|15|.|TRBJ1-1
CASSSRGQTNTEAFF
TGTGCCAGCAGTTCAAGGGGGCAGACCAACACTGAAGCTTTCTTT
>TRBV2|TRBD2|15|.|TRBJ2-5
CASRGLAGGPETQYF
TGTGCCAGCAGAGGACTAGCGGGGGGGCCAGAGACCCAGTACTTC
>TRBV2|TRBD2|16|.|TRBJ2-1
CASRATGTSPYNEQFF
TGTGCCAGCAGAGCAACCGGGACTAGCCCATACAATGAGCAGTTCTTC
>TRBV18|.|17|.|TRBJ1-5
CASSPPGGTLANQPQHF
TGTGCCAGCTCACCACCGGGCGGGACCTTAGCCAATCAGCCCCAGCATTTT
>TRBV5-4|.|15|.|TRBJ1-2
CASSPWGDTYYGYTF
TGTGCCAGCAGCCCCTGGGGAGACACTTACTATGGCTACACCTTC
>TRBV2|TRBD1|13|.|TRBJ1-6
CASKGQQNSPLHF
TGTGCCAGCAAGGGACAGCAGAATTCACCCCTCCACTTT
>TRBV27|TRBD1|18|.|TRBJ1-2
CASSPQGDRGFVAYGYTF
TGTGCCAGCAGTCCCCAAGGGGACAGGGGTTTCGTTGCCTATGGCTACACCTTC
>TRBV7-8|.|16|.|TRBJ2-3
CASSSWGRGKQDTQYF
TGTGCCAGCAGCTCCTGGGGTAGGGGTAAGCAAGATACGCAGTATTTT
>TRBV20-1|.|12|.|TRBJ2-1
CSASRLYNEQFF
TGCAGTGCTAGTCGTCTATACAATGAGCAGTTCTTC
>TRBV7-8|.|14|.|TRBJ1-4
CASSLRLGSEKLFF
TGTGCCAGCAGCTTAAGATTGGGGAGTGAAAAACTGTTTTTT
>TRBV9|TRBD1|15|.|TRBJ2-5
CASSPTGTDQETQYF
TGTGCCAGCAGCCCCACCGGGACAGACCAAGAGACCCAGTACTTC
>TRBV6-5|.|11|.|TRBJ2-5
CASSYSRVQYF
TGTGCCAGCAGTTATTCCAGGGTACAGTACTTC
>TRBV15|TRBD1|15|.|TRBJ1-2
CATSRGQSVFYGYTF
TGTGCCACCAGCAGGGGACAGTCGGTATTCTATGGCTACACCTTC
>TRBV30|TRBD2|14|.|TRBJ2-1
CAWSGRGAGNEQFF
TGTGCCTGGAGCGGGCGGGGGGCCGGCAATGAGCAGTTCTTC
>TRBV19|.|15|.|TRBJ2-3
CASSIDRGLTDTQYF
TGTGCCAGTAGTATAGATAGGGGCCTCACAGATACGCAGTATTTT
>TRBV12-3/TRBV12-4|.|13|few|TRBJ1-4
CASSFSTNEKLFF
TGTGCCAGCAGTTTCTCAACTAATGAAAAACTGTTTTTT
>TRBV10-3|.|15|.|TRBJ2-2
CAISEGQVGTGELFF
TGTGCCATCAGTGAGGGGCAGGTCGGCACCGGGGAGCTGTTTTTT
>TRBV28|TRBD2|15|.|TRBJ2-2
CASFPSGGDTGELFF
TGTGCCAGTTTCCCTAGCGGGGGGGACACCGGGGAGCTGTTTTTT
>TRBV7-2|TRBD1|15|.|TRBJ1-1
CASSGKDRIGTEAFF
TGTGCCAGCAGCGGAAAGGACAGGATCGGCACTGAAGCTTTCTTT
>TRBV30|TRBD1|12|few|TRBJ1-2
CAWSPGTVGYTF
TGTGCCTGGAGTCCGGGGACAGTCGGCTACACCTTC
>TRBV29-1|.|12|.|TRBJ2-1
CSVELWGGEQFF
TGCAGCGTTGAGTTGTGGGGAGGCGAGCAGTTCTTC
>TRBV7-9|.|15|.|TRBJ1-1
CASSLVATGNTEAFF
TGTGCCAGCAGCTTAGTAGCAACAGGGAACACTGAAGCTTTCTTT
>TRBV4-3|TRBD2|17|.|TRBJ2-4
CASSQDLLTSAKNIQYF
TGCGCCAGCAGCCAAGACTTATTGACTAGCGCAAAAAACATTCAGTACTTC
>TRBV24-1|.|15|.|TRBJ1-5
CATSGGETINQPQHF
TGTGCCACCAGTGGCGGAGAAACAATCAATCAGCCCCAGCATTTT
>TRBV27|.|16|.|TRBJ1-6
CASSLRTAGTYSPLHF
TGTGCCAGCAGTTTACGGACAGCAGGGACGTATTCACCCCTCCACTTT